Listed below are T cell receptor beta chains from one sample, sequenced in a study of cytotoxic CD8 clonotypes in ibrutinib-treated CLL. TCRdb keeps only in-frame clones here, not all; method: immunoSEQ multiplex PCR. In the table there are about 50,000 clones, 45% to 60% of which are singletons. This specimen consisted of PBMCs, obtained after 24 months of ibrutinib treatment. The receptors were gathered from a human donor with chronic lymphocytic leukemia. Each CDR3 is given with its conserved first and last residue. Each record gives: V gene, J gene, clone size, D gene, CDR3 DNA, CDR3 protein. A D gene is named only where the DNA matches it firmly. Clone size is stated in some rows and not others, as once, few, many or a class when expanded.

v_gene: TRBV19
j_gene: TRBJ1-5
abundance: few
d_gene: NA
CDR3nt: TGTGCCAGTAGTATAGGGACAGAAAATCAGCCCCAGCATTTT
CDR3aa: CASSIGTENQPQHF

v_gene: TRBV9
j_gene: TRBJ2-3
abundance: NA
d_gene: TRBD2
CDR3nt: TGTGCCAGCAGCTCACTGGGAGCAGCGGGGAGCACAGATACGCAGTATTTT
CDR3aa: CASSSLGAAGSTDTQYF

v_gene: TRBV27
j_gene: TRBJ1-2
abundance: NA
d_gene: TRBD1
CDR3nt: TGTGCCAGCAGTTCCCCCGGGACAGGGTATGGCTACACCTTC
CDR3aa: CASSSPGTGYGYTF

v_gene: TRBV20-1
j_gene: TRBJ1-1
abundance: NA
d_gene: NA
CDR3nt: TGCAGTGCTAGTGATGACACTGAAGCTTTCTTT
CDR3aa: CSASDDTEAFF

v_gene: TRBV6-5
j_gene: TRBJ2-1
abundance: NA
d_gene: NA
CDR3nt: TGTGCCAGCAGCACCGGCGATGAGCAGTTCTTC
CDR3aa: CASSTGDEQFF

v_gene: TRBV29-1
j_gene: TRBJ1-2
abundance: NA
d_gene: TRBD1
CDR3nt: TGCAGCGTTGAGGTGGGACAGGGCTGGGGCTACACCTTC
CDR3aa: CSVEVGQGWGYTF

v_gene: TRBV9
j_gene: TRBJ1-2
abundance: NA
d_gene: NA
CDR3nt: TGTGCCAGCAGCGTATTCGACGCTTCTGGAGGCTACACCTTC
CDR3aa: CASSVFDASGGYTF

v_gene: TRBV6-5
j_gene: TRBJ2-3
abundance: NA
d_gene: TRBD1
CDR3nt: TGTGCCAGCAGCCACAGGGGACCCACAGATACGCAGTATTTT
CDR3aa: CASSHRGPTDTQYF

v_gene: TRBV9
j_gene: TRBJ2-5
abundance: NA
d_gene: NA
CDR3nt: TGTGCCAGCAGCGGTTACCAAGAGACCCAGTACTTC
CDR3aa: CASSGYQETQYF

v_gene: TRBV11-2
j_gene: TRBJ2-1
abundance: many
d_gene: NA
CDR3nt: TGTGCCAGCAGCCTTGGGACTCCTGATGAGCAGTTCTTC
CDR3aa: CASSLGTPDEQFF

v_gene: TRBV19
j_gene: TRBJ2-3
abundance: few
d_gene: TRBD1
CDR3nt: TGTGCCAGTAGTGTGACAGGGGCAGATACGCAGTATTTT
CDR3aa: CASSVTGADTQYF

v_gene: TRBV13
j_gene: TRBJ2-1
abundance: few
d_gene: NA
CDR3nt: TGTGCCAGCAGTGCCGGGGCCAGCTCCTACAATGAGCAGTTCTTC
CDR3aa: CASSAGASSYNEQFF

v_gene: TRBV10-1
j_gene: TRBJ2-3
abundance: NA
d_gene: TRBD1
CDR3nt: TGCGCCAGCAGTTCCGACAGGGACACAGATACGCAGTATTTT
CDR3aa: CASSSDRDTDTQYF

v_gene: TRBV21-1
j_gene: TRBJ1-6
abundance: NA
d_gene: NA
CDR3nt: TGTGCCAGCAGCAAAAAAGGGACAGGGGGTTCACCCCTCCACTTT
CDR3aa: CASSKKGTGGSPLHF

v_gene: TRBV6-6
j_gene: TRBJ2-7
abundance: few
d_gene: NA
CDR3nt: TGTGCCAGCAGTGTGGAGAGCTCCTACGAGCAGTACTTC
CDR3aa: CASSVESSYEQYF

v_gene: TRBV19
j_gene: TRBJ2-1
abundance: NA
d_gene: NA
CDR3nt: TGTGCCAGTAGTATAGATACGGATGAGCAGTTCTTC
CDR3aa: CASSIDTDEQFF

v_gene: TRBV29-1
j_gene: TRBJ1-1
abundance: NA
d_gene: NA
CDR3nt: TGCAGCGTTGGGATTCAGGGCACTGAAGCTTTCTTT
CDR3aa: CSVGIQGTEAFF

v_gene: TRBV13
j_gene: TRBJ2-7
abundance: NA
d_gene: NA
CDR3nt: TGTGCCAGCAGCTTAGAGGTTCCAGGGGTGGGCGAGCAGTACTTC
CDR3aa: CASSLEVPGVGEQYF

v_gene: TRBV4-1
j_gene: TRBJ2-7
abundance: NA
d_gene: TRBD1
CDR3nt: TGCGCCAGCAGCCAAGGACCGACAGGGGAATCCTACGAGCAGTACTTC
CDR3aa: CASSQGPTGESYEQYF

v_gene: TRBV5-1
j_gene: TRBJ2-7
abundance: NA
d_gene: NA
CDR3nt: TGCGCCAGCAGCTTGGTCGGCTCTTGGGATGAGCAGTACTTC
CDR3aa: CASSLVGSWDEQYF

v_gene: TRBV4-1
j_gene: TRBJ2-3
abundance: NA
d_gene: NA
CDR3nt: TGCGCCAGCAGCCAAGTCCGTACAGTCGCGCAGTATTTT
CDR3aa: CASSQVRTVAQYF

v_gene: TRBV6-1
j_gene: TRBJ1-1
abundance: NA
d_gene: NA
CDR3nt: TGTGCCAGCAGTGAAGCTTCTAGCGGCCTAGGGAGGGACACTGAAGCTTTCTTT
CDR3aa: CASSEASSGLGRDTEAFF

v_gene: TRBV19
j_gene: TRBJ2-7
abundance: NA
d_gene: NA
CDR3nt: TGTGCCAGTAGTCGTAAGTCGATCACTTACGAGCAGTACTTC
CDR3aa: CASSRKSITYEQYF

v_gene: TRBV2
j_gene: TRBJ2-5
abundance: few
d_gene: NA
CDR3nt: TGTGCCAGCCGGCTAGGAGAGACCCAGTACTTC
CDR3aa: CASRLGETQYF

v_gene: TRBV4-1
j_gene: TRBJ1-5
abundance: NA
d_gene: NA
CDR3nt: TGCGCCAGCAGCCAAGAATCAATCCGACGGCCCCAGCATTTT
CDR3aa: CASSQESIRRPQHF

v_gene: TRBV5-4
j_gene: TRBJ1-2
abundance: NA
d_gene: NA
CDR3nt: TGTGCCAGCAGCGGACCGGGACCTCTTAACTATGGCTACACCTTC
CDR3aa: CASSGPGPLNYGYTF

v_gene: TRBV2
j_gene: TRBJ1-1
abundance: few
d_gene: NA
CDR3nt: TGTGCCAGCAGTACCTGGGGCGGGCAAGTGGCAGCTTTCTTT
CDR3aa: CASSTWGGQVAAFF

v_gene: TRBV29-1
j_gene: TRBJ1-1
abundance: few
d_gene: NA
CDR3nt: TGCAGCGCTTATAGGGGGGCAAACACTGAAGCTTTCTTT
CDR3aa: CSAYRGANTEAFF

v_gene: TRBV19
j_gene: TRBJ1-3
abundance: NA
d_gene: TRBD1
CDR3nt: TGTGCCAGTAGTATCGGCAGGGGGGCTTCGTCTGGAAACACCATATATTTT
CDR3aa: CASSIGRGASSGNTIYF

v_gene: TRBV13
j_gene: TRBJ2-2
abundance: NA
d_gene: NA
CDR3nt: TGTGCCAGCAGCGGTATAGGGACCGGGGAGCTGTTTTTT
CDR3aa: CASSGIGTGELFF

v_gene: TRBV4-1
j_gene: TRBJ2-1
abundance: once
d_gene: TRBD2
CDR3nt: TGCGCCAGCAGCCAAGATTGGGCGGGAGGATACAATGAGCAGTTCTTC
CDR3aa: CASSQDWAGGYNEQFF

v_gene: TRBV29-1
j_gene: TRBJ2-5
abundance: NA
d_gene: NA
CDR3nt: TGCAGCGTTGACTCCAGGCAAGAGACCCAGTACTTC
CDR3aa: CSVDSRQETQYF

v_gene: TRBV6-5
j_gene: TRBJ1-1
abundance: NA
d_gene: NA
CDR3nt: TGTGCCAGCAGTTCCGGGACAAGGAACACTGAAGCTTTCTTT
CDR3aa: CASSSGTRNTEAFF

v_gene: TRBV18
j_gene: TRBJ2-1
abundance: NA
d_gene: NA
CDR3nt: TGTGCCAGCTCACCACTCGGGGGGGACAGATACAATGAGCAGTTCTTC
CDR3aa: CASSPLGGDRYNEQFF

v_gene: TRBV6-5
j_gene: TRBJ2-3
abundance: once
d_gene: TRBD2
CDR3nt: TGTGCCAGCAGTAGACTAGCGGGCCGCACAGATACGCAGTATTTT
CDR3aa: CASSRLAGRTDTQYF

v_gene: TRBV19
j_gene: TRBJ2-7
abundance: NA
d_gene: NA
CDR3nt: TGTGCCAGTAGTGTGGGGACCTACGAGCAGTACTTC
CDR3aa: CASSVGTYEQYF

v_gene: TRBV19
j_gene: TRBJ1-2
abundance: few
d_gene: NA
CDR3nt: TGTGCCAGTCAGAGATCAGGGGCGGGCGGCTACACCTTC
CDR3aa: CASQRSGAGGYTF

v_gene: TRBV5-1
j_gene: TRBJ2-1
abundance: NA
d_gene: TRBD1
CDR3nt: TGCGCCAGCAGCGAGCGACAGGGAAAATCCTACAATGAGCAGTTCTTC
CDR3aa: CASSERQGKSYNEQFF

v_gene: TRBV7-8
j_gene: TRBJ2-5
abundance: medium-sized
d_gene: NA
CDR3nt: TGTGCCAGCAGCTTATCTGGGGGGCAGTACCAAGAGACCCAGTACTTC
CDR3aa: CASSLSGGQYQETQYF

v_gene: TRBV27
j_gene: TRBJ1-1
abundance: NA
d_gene: NA
CDR3nt: TGTGCCAGCAGTTTTTACTCAGACACTGAAGCTTTCTTT
CDR3aa: CASSFYSDTEAFF

v_gene: TRBV5-1
j_gene: TRBJ2-7
abundance: NA
d_gene: NA
CDR3nt: TGCGCCAGCAGCCCCCGGGCAGAGAACTCCTACGAGCAGTACTTC
CDR3aa: CASSPRAENSYEQYF

v_gene: TRBV4-1
j_gene: TRBJ1-1
abundance: NA
d_gene: NA
CDR3nt: TGCGCCAGCAGCCAAGATGAGGTGAACACTGAAGCTTTCTTT
CDR3aa: CASSQDEVNTEAFF

v_gene: TRBV10-3
j_gene: TRBJ2-2
abundance: NA
d_gene: TRBD1
CDR3nt: TGTGCCCTCTTAGTCCCCACAGGGGGTACTGGGGAGCTGTTTTTT
CDR3aa: CALLVPTGGTGELFF

v_gene: TRBV13
j_gene: TRBJ1-2
abundance: NA
d_gene: NA
CDR3nt: TGTGCCAGCAGCCCCCTCGGGGGGGCCGGTGGCTACACCTTC
CDR3aa: CASSPLGGAGGYTF

v_gene: TRBV4-2
j_gene: TRBJ2-3
abundance: NA
d_gene: NA
CDR3nt: TGTGCCAGCAGCCAAGAGCTCCCACGGGAAGGAGATACGCAGTATTTT
CDR3aa: CASSQELPREGDTQYF

v_gene: TRBV5-1
j_gene: TRBJ1-1
abundance: NA
d_gene: NA
CDR3nt: TGCGCCAGCAGCCTCCGGGTTAAGGACACTGAAGCTTTCTTT
CDR3aa: CASSLRVKDTEAFF

v_gene: TRBV6-1
j_gene: TRBJ1-5
abundance: many
d_gene: TRBD1
CDR3nt: TGTGCCAGCAGTGAACAAGACAGGGCTGGTGTTCAGCCCCAGCATTTT
CDR3aa: CASSEQDRAGVQPQHF

v_gene: TRBV6-1
j_gene: TRBJ2-5
abundance: NA
d_gene: TRBD1
CDR3nt: TGTGCCAGCACCTTGGACAGGGAAGAGACCCAGTACTTC
CDR3aa: CASTLDREETQYF

v_gene: TRBV5-1
j_gene: TRBJ2-3
abundance: NA
d_gene: TRBD2
CDR3nt: TGCGCCAGCAGCTTGGACGGGGGGGTAGATACGCAGTATTTT
CDR3aa: CASSLDGGVDTQYF

v_gene: TRBV5-4
j_gene: TRBJ2-7
abundance: NA
d_gene: TRBD2
CDR3nt: TGTGCCAGCAGCTTGGCCCCCCTAAGAGCGGGGGCTGACGAGCAGTACTTC
CDR3aa: CASSLAPLRAGADEQYF

v_gene: TRBV5-1
j_gene: TRBJ2-3
abundance: NA
d_gene: NA
CDR3nt: TGCGCCAGCAGCTCAGGGGATACGCAGTATTTT
CDR3aa: CASSSGDTQYF

v_gene: TRBV28
j_gene: TRBJ1-5
abundance: few
d_gene: TRBD1
CDR3nt: TGTGCCAGCAGTCCATCCGGGTTTCGCGGGACAGGTAGCAATCAGCCCCAGCATTTT
CDR3aa: CASSPSGFRGTGSNQPQHF